This T cell receptor beta chain was identified in a study of OX40 agonist ivuxolimab in advanced cancers. The overall study: The dose-escalation group included hepatocellular carcinoma, melanoma, renal cell carcinoma and head and neck cancer. Subjects had a mean age of roughly 60 years, with a range of 23 to 79; 82.7% were male. Study-wide results and limits: Partial responders treated at 0.1-3.0 mg/kg exhibited clonal expansion among the lowest measured. In a subset of nonresponders, normalized T-cell clonal expansion was also low.

The assay was immunoSEQ multiplex PCR, and TCRdb's table has in-frame clones only and misses some. Of about 20,000 clones listed, over 60% are singletons. The V and J ends lost 5 bases and 4 bases respectively, with 15 bases between them. This CDR3 has 15 amino acids. From germline, CDR1 is SGHVS and CDR2 FNYEAQ. Regarding this clone: The antigen is undetermined.

The input for sequencing was CD4+ or CD8+ T cells sorted from blood, taken in a trial of the OX40 agonist ivuxolimab. The chain uses TRBV7-6 and TRBJ1-3; a weak D match, TRBD1 (5 bases). This clonotype was sampled from an adult with an advanced solid tumor such as melanoma, head and neck, liver or kidney cancer. The chain's CDR3 is CASSPLGGRGNTIYF. DNA for the CDR3: TGTGCCAGCAGCCCCCTCGGGGGAAGGGGAAACACCATATATTTT.